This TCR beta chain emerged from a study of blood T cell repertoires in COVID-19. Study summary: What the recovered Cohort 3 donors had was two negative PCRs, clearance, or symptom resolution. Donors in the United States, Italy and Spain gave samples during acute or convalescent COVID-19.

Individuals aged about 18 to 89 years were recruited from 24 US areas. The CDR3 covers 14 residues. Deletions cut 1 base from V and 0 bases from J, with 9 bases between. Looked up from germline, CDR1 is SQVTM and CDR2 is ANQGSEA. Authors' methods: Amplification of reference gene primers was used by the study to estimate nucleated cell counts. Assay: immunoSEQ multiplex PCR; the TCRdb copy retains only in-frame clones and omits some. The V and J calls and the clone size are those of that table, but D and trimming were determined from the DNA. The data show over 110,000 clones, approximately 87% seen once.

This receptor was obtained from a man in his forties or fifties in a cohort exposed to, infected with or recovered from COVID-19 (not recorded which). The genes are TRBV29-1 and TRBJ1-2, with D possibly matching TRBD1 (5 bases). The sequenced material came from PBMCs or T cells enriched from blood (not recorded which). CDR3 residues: CSVEGGRPNYGYTF. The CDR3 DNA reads TGCAGCGTTGAAGGGGGCCGTCCTAACTATGGCTACACCTTC.